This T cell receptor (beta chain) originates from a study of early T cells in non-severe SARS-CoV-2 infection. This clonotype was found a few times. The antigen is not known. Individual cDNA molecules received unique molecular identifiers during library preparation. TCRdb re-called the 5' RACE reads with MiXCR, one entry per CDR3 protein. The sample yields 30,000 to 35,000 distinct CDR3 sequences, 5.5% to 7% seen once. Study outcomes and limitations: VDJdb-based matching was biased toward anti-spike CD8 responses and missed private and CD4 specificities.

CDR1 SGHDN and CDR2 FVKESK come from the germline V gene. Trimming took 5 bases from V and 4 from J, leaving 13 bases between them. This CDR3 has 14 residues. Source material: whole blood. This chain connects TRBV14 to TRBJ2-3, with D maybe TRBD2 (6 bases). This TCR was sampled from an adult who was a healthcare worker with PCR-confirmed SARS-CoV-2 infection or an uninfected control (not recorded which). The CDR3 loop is CASSSLLAADTQYF. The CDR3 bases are TGTGCCAGCAGCTCCTTACTAGCTGCAGATACGCAGTATTTT.